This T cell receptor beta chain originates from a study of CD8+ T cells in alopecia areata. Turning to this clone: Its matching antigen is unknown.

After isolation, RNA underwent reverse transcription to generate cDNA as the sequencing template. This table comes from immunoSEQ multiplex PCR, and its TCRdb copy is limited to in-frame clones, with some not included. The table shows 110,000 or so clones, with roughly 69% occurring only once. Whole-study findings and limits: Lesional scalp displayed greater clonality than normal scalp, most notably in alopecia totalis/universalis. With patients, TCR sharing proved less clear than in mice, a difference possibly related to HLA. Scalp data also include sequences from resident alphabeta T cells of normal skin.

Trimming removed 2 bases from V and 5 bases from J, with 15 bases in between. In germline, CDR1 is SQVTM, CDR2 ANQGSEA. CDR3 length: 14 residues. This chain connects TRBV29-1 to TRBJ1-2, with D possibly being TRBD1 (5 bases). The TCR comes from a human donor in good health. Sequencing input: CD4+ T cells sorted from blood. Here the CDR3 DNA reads TGCAGCGTTGAAACTTATGGGACCAGATATGGCTACACCTTC. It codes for CSVETYGTRYGYTF.